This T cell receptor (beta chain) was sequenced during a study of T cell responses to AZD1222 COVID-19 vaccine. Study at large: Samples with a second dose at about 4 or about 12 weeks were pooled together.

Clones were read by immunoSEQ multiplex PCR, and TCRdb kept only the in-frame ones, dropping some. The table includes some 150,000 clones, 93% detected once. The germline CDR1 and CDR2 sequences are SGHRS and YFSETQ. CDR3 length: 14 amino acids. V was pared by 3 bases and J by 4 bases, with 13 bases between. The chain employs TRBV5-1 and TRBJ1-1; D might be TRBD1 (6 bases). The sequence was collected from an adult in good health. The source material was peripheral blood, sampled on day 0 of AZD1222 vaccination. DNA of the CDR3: TGCGCCAGCAGCTGGGGGGCATCTGGCACTGAAGCTTTCTTT. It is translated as CASSWGASGTEAFF.